Below are 21 T cell receptor beta chains sequenced from a single sample in a study of human T cells and chemical hapten exposure. TCRdb fed the RACE reads into MiXCR, producing one record per CDR3 protein. The sample contains more than 80,000 distinct CDR3 sequences, 10% to 12% of which appear only once. Time point described: patch test 3, about 24 weeks after DPC sensitization. Treatment meaning: therapeutic diphenylcyclopropenone sensitization with weekly scalp DPC. The input for sequencing was whole blood, taken in connection with sensitization to the hapten diphenylcyclopropenone (DPC). The receptors were gathered from a woman between 50 and 59 years old with alopecia areata. Some clones in this sample may be carry-over from other donors' samples.

This clonotype was detected ten times or more. The chain has TRBV29-1 and TRBJ2-7, with 9 bases matching TRBD1. Losses at the gene ends were 5 bases for V and 2 bases for J; bases not matched to a gene: 10. The CDR3 consists of 15 residues. CDR1 and CDR2 from the germline V gene are SQVTM and ANQGSEA. CDR3 region: CSVPVPGQGPYEQYF. The CDR3 region has the DNA TGCAGCGTTCCCGTACCGGGACAGGGTCCCTACGAGCAGTACTTC.

This clonotype occurred many times. The CDR3 is CSVRRGETQYF. The CDR3, as DNA: TGCAGCGTTAGAAGGGGAGAGACCCAGTACTTC. The chain carries TRBV29-1 and TRBJ2-5; a possible D gene is TRBD1 (5 bases). CDR1 and CDR2 (germline): SQVTM, ANQGSEA. The length of the CDR3 is 11 residues. Trimming left V 5 bases short and J 4 bases short, with 8 bases between.

This clonotype was seen only a few times. The V gene is TRBV11-2, the J gene TRBJ1-6; tentatively, D is TRBD1 (6 bases). This CDR3 region has 15 residues. The V gene's germline CDR1 is SGHAT and CDR2 FQNNGV. V was clipped by 0 bases and J by 9 bases, with 12 bases between them. CDR3 loop: CASSLEGTPRSPLHF. DNA for the CDR3: TGTGCCAGCAGCTTAGAGGGGACACCGCGTTCACCCCTCCACTTT.

This rearrangement joins TRBV9 to TRBJ2-1; maybe TRBD1 (5 bases). The length of the CDR3 is 13 residues. Looked up from germline, CDR1 is SGDLS and CDR2 is YYNGEE. Between the trimmed V and J ends, which lost 3 bases and 8 bases, there was a span of 12 bases. Here the CDR3 DNA reads TGTGCCAGCAGCGCCCAGACAGTCGATGAGCAGTTCTTC. It yields the protein CASSAQTVDEQFF. Based on the CDR3 plus reference TRBV9 and TRBJ2-1, the full variable domain is DSGVTQTPKHLITATGQRVTLRCSPRSGDLSVYWYQQSLDQGLQFLIQYYNGEERAKGNILERFSAQQFPDLHSELNLSSLELGDSALYFCASSAQTVDEQFFGPGTRLTVL.

This clonotype was counted many times. The chain carries TRBV28 and TRBJ2-1, with D perhaps assigned TRBD1 or TRBD2 (5 bases each). V gave up 5 bases and J gave up 4 bases, with 18 bases separating them. Per germline, CDR1 MDHEN and CDR2 SYDVKM. The CDR3 is 16 amino acids. In nucleotides, the CDR3 is TGTGCCAGCAGTCCCCAGGGTAGCCGGGGATACAATGAGCAGTTCTTC. This codes for CASSPQGSRGYNEQFF.

About this clonotype itself: At one end, the junction sequence differs from germline, possibly due to a read error. CDR3 region: CRVVRGLTGELFF. The CDR3 nucleotides are TGCCGCGTAGTCAGGGGTCTCACCGGGGAGCTGTTTTTT. V and J are TRBV29-1 and TRBJ2-2; weak D call: TRBD1 (6 bases). Germline V lookup: CDR1 SQVTM, CDR2 ANQGSEA. The CDR3 has 13 amino acids.

About this clonotype itself: A read error may be the cause here, since a much bigger clone is one base away. V usage is TRBV5-1 and J usage is TRBJ2-1; 8 bases fit TRBD2. The germline V gene encodes CDR1 SGHRS and CDR2 YFSETQ. The CDR3 consists of 16 residues. The CDR3 sequence: CVSRGSAGASYNEQFF. As DNA, the CDR3 is TGCGTCAGCAGGGGATCAGCGGGAGCATCCTACAATGAGCAGTTCTTC. The full variable domain, its missing parts supplied by reference TRBV5-1 and TRBJ2-1, is KAGVTQTPRYLIKTRGQQVTLSCSPISGHRSVSWYQQTPGQGLQFLFEYFSETQRNKGNFPGRFSGRQFSNSRSEMNVSTLELGDSALYLCVSRGSAGASYNEQFFGPGTRLTVL.

In this sample, this clonotype turned up many times. The chain has TRBV28 and TRBJ2-7, with 9 bases matching TRBD2. The CDR3 loop spans 14 amino acids. V lost 5 bases to trimming and J lost 5 bases; unmatched junction nucleotides: 7. CDR1 is MDHEN and CDR2 is SYDVKM in the germline V gene. This chain's CDR3 is CASSTLAGVHEQYF. For the CDR3, the DNA is TGTGCCAGCAGTACATTAGCGGGAGTCCACGAGCAGTACTTC.

The chain carries TRBV19 and TRBJ2-7; 7 nucleotides match TRBD2. With 1 base clipped from V and 2 bases from J, the junction kept 5 bases outside the gene matches. Germline CDR1 LNHDA, CDR2 SQIVND (reference sequence). This CDR3 comprises 15 residues. The CDR3 region is CASSIAGRGAYEQYF. The CDR3 DNA follows: TGTGCCAGTAGTATAGCGGGGAGGGGCGCCTACGAGCAGTACTTC.

This clonotype was seen repeatedly, ten times or more. The chain carries TRBV12-3 or TRBV12-4 and TRBJ2-3; D is uncertain. Trimming left V 3 bases short and J 8 bases short, with 15 bases between. The CDR3 length is 14 residues. CDR3 sequence: CASSFDSSTGTQYF. The CDR3 coding sequence is TGTGCCAGCAGTTTTGACTCCTCCACGGGTACGCAGTATTTT.

There are a few counts of this clonotype. The gene calls are TRBV5-4 and TRBJ2-7, with 12 bases matching TRBD2. The length of the CDR3 is 17 residues. The V gene end was trimmed by 0 bases and the J gene end by 0 bases; junction bases not matched to a gene: 4. Germline CDR1 and CDR2: SGHNT and YYREEE (reference sequence). As DNA, the CDR3 is TGTGCCAGCAGCTTGGGACTAGCGGGGGCTTTCTCCTACGAGCAGTACTTC. It specifies CASSLGLAGAFSYEQYF. The variable domain in full, with the rest retrieved from reference TRBV5-4 and TRBJ2-7, is ETGVTQSPTHLIKTRGQQVTLRCSSQSGHNTVSWYQQALGQGPQFIFQYYREEENGRGNFPPRFSGLQFPNYSSELNVNALELDDSALYLCASSLGLAGAFSYEQYFGPGTRLTVT.

The table lists this clonotype with a few counts. In DNA, the CDR3 is TGCAGCGTTTCTGGGGCCGGAGGAACCAAAAACATTCAGTACTTC. As protein: CSVSGAGGTKNIQYF. The chain joins TRBV29-1 to TRBJ2-4, with D perhaps given as TRBD1 or TRBD2 (5 bases each). V dropped 5 bases and J dropped 2 bases, with 16 bases sitting between them. Germline CDR1 SQVTM, CDR2 ANQGSEA. The CDR3 loop spans 15 amino acids.

This rearrangement joins TRBV7-9 to TRBJ2-7; possibly TRBD2 for D (5 bases). This CDR3 comprises 13 residues. V shed 3 bases and J shed 1 base, with 7 bases lying between them. Germline assignment: CDR1 SEHNR and CDR2 FQNEAQ (reference sequence). The CDR3 region is CASSFGVSYEQYF. The CDR3 DNA is TGTGCCAGCAGCTTCGGGGTTTCCTACGAGCAGTACTTC.

This clonotype was observed a few times. The chain combines TRBV6-5 with TRBJ1-1; no firm D call. Germline CDR1 MNHEY, CDR2 SVGAGI. This CDR3 spans 16 amino acids. The germline V and J ends were trimmed by 7 bases and 1 base, with 19 bases remaining between them. CDR3 bases: TGTGCCAGCACCAACCCCGCAAGTGAAGCGAACACTGAAGCTTTCTTT. Its protein product is CASTNPASEANTEAFF.

This clonotype was detected ten times or more. The chain carries TRBV7-8 and TRBJ2-5, with 10 bases that match TRBD2. This CDR3 region has 18 residues. Germline V gene sequence: CDR1 SGHVS, CDR2 FQNEAQ. V was pared by 5 bases and J by 2 bases, with 14 bases of the junction left unmatched. CDR3 in amino acids: CASSPTRLAGTLQETQYF. The DNA for the CDR3 is TGTGCCAGCAGCCCGACCCGACTAGCGGGTACTTTACAAGAGACCCAGTACTTC.

The rearrangement joins TRBV18 to TRBJ1-1, with D hard to call. CDR3 length: 15 residues. Germline loops: CDR1 KGHSH, CDR2 LQKENI. V lost 4 bases and J lost 0, with 12 bases in between. The CDR3 DNA sequence: TGTGCCAGCTCACTCGACGAGGTCCTGAACACTGAAGCTTTCTTT. Its protein product is CASSLDEVLNTEAFF.

The rearrangement uses TRBV20-1 and TRBJ2-3, with a tentative D call TRBD2 (6 bases). Germline CDR1 DFQATT, CDR2 SNEGSKA (reference sequence). This CDR3 is 14 amino acids long. Between the trimmed V and J ends, which lost 5 bases and 0 bases, there was a span of 12 bases. The CDR3 protein is CSAPPSGSTDTQYF. For the CDR3, the DNA is TGCAGTGCTCCTCCCAGCGGGAGCACAGATACGCAGTATTTT.

This rearrangement joins TRBV9 to TRBJ2-3, with D hard to call. Germline assignment: CDR1 SGDLS and CDR2 YYNGEE. CDR3 length: 12 residues. V lost 1 base and J 5 bases, leaving 5 bases between the germline ends. The CDR3, as DNA: TGTGCCAGCAGCGTAAGTGGAGATACGCAGTATTTT. Protein sequence: CASSVSGDTQYF. Together with reference TRBV9 and TRBJ2-3, the CDR3 gives the full variable domain: DSGVTQTPKHLITATGQRVTLRCSPRSGDLSVYWYQQSLDQGLQFLIQYYNGEERAKGNILERFSAQQFPDLHSELNLSSLELGDSALYFCASSVSGDTQYFGPGTRLTVL.

The chain employs TRBV19 and TRBJ2-3, with D possibly TRBD1 on 5 matching bases. CDR3 length: 16 residues. V lost 6 bases, J lost 5 bases, and 21 bases lay in between. CDR1 and CDR2 (germline): LNHDA, SQIVND (reference sequence). The CDR3 sequence is CASSRQTDWREDTQYF. CDR3 bases: TGTGCCAGTAGCCGCCAGACAGACTGGCGCGAAGATACGCAGTATTTT.

J is TRBJ2-7 and V is TRBV29-1, with 13 nucleotides matching TRBD2. With V trimmed by 2 bases and J by 5 bases, 6 bases remained unmatched. The CDR3 is 15 amino acids. Germline values: CDR1 SQVTM, CDR2 ANQGSEA. CDR3 sequence reads: CSVEPTGLAGNEQYF. CDR3 nucleotides: TGCAGCGTTGAACCCACGGGACTAGCGGGAAACGAGCAGTACTTC.

This clonotype was counted between two and nine times. This chain uses TRBV29-1 with TRBJ2-1; 9 bases align to TRBD2. With V trimmed by 7 bases and J by 2 bases, 6 bases remained unmatched. Per germline, CDR1 SQVTM and CDR2 ANQGSEA. The CDR3 covers 14 residues. The CDR3, as DNA: TGCAGCGCCGTAGCGGGAGCCCCCTACAATGAGCAGTTCTTC. It is translated as CSAVAGAPYNEQFF.